The 25 T cell receptor beta chains presented below share a single source sample, sequenced in a study of T cell therapy after organ transplantation. No cognate antigen is known for these TCRs. Assay: immunoSEQ multiplex PCR; the TCRdb copy retains only in-frame clones and omits some. The top ten hold about a tenth of the sample, which has fewer than 25,000 clones, 81% seen once. Regarding time point: 4-8 weeks after completion of therapy. The starting material was CD8+ T cells from blood, obtained after autologous CMV-specific T cell therapy. Source of these receptors: a human patient who had received a solid organ transplant and had CMV disease. The graft donor may account for some of the T cells.

The J gene is TRBJ2-1, the V gene TRBV25-1; TRBD2 aligns across 10 bases. V shed 4 bases, J shed 5 bases, and the junction held 2 bases outside the gene matches. The CDR3 is 14 residues long. CDR1 and CDR2 from the germline V gene are MGHDK and SYGVNS. The DNA of the CDR3 is TGTGCCAGCAGTGTTAGCGGGAGGAACAATGAGCAGTTCTTC. Translating it yields CASSVSGRNNEQFF. Combining the CDR3 with reference TRBV25-1 and TRBJ2-1 gives the whole variable domain EADIYQTPRYLVIGTGKKITLECSQTMGHDKMYWYQQDPGMELHLIHYSYGVNSTEKGDLSSESTVSRIRTEHFPLTLESARPSHTSQYLCASSVSGRNNEQFFGPGTRLTVL.

J is TRBJ1-4 and V is TRBV27, with D possibly TRBD1 on 6 matching bases. The CDR3 covers 14 residues. The V gene lost 5 bases and the J gene lost 6 bases, with 13 bases spanning the gap. Germline-derived CDR1 and CDR2 are MNHEY and SMNVEV (reference sequence). The CDR3 sequence is CASSKQGLDEKLFF. For the CDR3, the DNA is TGTGCCAGCAGTAAACAGGGTCTCGATGAAAAACTGTTTTTT.

V and J are TRBV6-5 and TRBJ2-4, with D maybe TRBD2 (6 bases). V was shortened by 4 bases and J by 8 bases, with 15 bases between the two germline ends. This CDR3 is built from 14 residues. CDR1 is MNHEY, CDR2 SVGAGI, per germline. CDR3 bases: TGTGCCAGCAGTTCCATACTAGCCCAGGACATTCAGTACTTC. Its protein is CASSSILAQDIQYF.

The chain links TRBV30 to TRBJ2-7, with D perhaps TRBD2 (5 bases). V shed 3 bases and J shed 2 bases, with 8 bases lying between them. Germline V gene sequence: CDR1 GTSNPN, CDR2 SVGIG (reference sequence). The CDR3 contains 12 residues. The CDR3 region is CAWRDLTYEQYF. CDR3 in DNA: TGTGCCTGGAGGGACTTAACCTACGAGCAGTACTTC.

The gene calls are TRBV25-1 and TRBJ1-1, with D unresolved. Trimming cost V 1 base and J 3 bases, with 6 bases left between them. The CDR3 loop spans 13 amino acids. Germline loops: CDR1 MGHDK, CDR2 SYGVNS. This CDR3 reads CASSEFWDTEAFF. CDR3 bases: TGTGCCAGCAGTGAATTCTGGGACACTGAAGCTTTCTTT.

The V call is TRBV7-7, the J call TRBJ2-2; 8 bases are shared with TRBD2. V shed 3 bases and J 5 bases; nucleotides not matched to a gene: 11. Germline V gene data show CDR1 as SSHAT and CDR2 as FNYEAQ (reference sequence). The CDR3 covers 17 residues. CDR3 DNA: TGTGCCAGCAGCTTGTCGATCGGGAGGGCGTTGACCGGGGAGCTGTTTTTT. Translating gives CASSLSIGRALTGELFF. The whole variable domain, remainder taken from reference TRBV7-7 and TRBJ2-2, is GAGVSQSPRYKVTKRGQDVTLRCDPISSHATLYWYQQALGQGPEFLTYFNYEAQPDKSGLPSDRFSAERPEGSISTLTIQRTEQRDSAMYRCASSLSIGRALTGELFFGEGSRLTVL.

V gene TRBV11-3 combines with J gene TRBJ2-3, with TRBD2 matching 9 bases. The CDR3 loop spans 14 amino acids. V lost 5 bases to trimming and J lost 2 bases; unmatched junction nucleotides: 2. Germline CDR1 reads SGHNT; CDR2 reads YENEEA. The CDR3 nucleotides are TGTGCCAGCAGCCCGGGACTAGCCACAGATACGCAGTATTTT. This codes for CASSPGLATDTQYF.

CDR3 region: CAWRNRGFSYNEQFF. The CDR3 nucleotides are TGTGCCTGGAGAAATAGGGGGTTCTCCTACAATGAGCAGTTCTTC. This chain connects TRBV30 to TRBJ2-1, with D maybe TRBD1 (6 bases). V lost 3 bases, J lost 0 bases, and 12 bases lay in between. The CDR3 has 15 residues. The germline CDR1 and CDR2 sequences are GTSNPN and SVGIG (reference sequence). The entire variable domain, with the rest obtained from reference TRBV30 and TRBJ2-1, is as follows: SQTIHQWPATLVQPVGSPLSLECTVEGTSNPNLYWYRQAAGRGLQLLFYSVGIGQISSEVPQNLSASRPQDRQFILSSKKLLLSDSGFYLCAWRNRGFSYNEQFFGPGTRLTVL.

The rearrangement links TRBV19 to TRBJ1-5, with D maybe TRBD1 (5 bases). V lost 7 bases and J lost 1, with 17 bases in between. Germline CDR1 is LNHDA and CDR2 is SQIVND (reference sequence). The CDR3 runs to 16 residues. Here the CDR3 reads CASTKGLYRSNQPQHF. The CDR3 coding sequence is TGTGCCAGTACCAAGGGGCTATACAGAAGCAATCAGCCCCAGCATTTT.

The V call is TRBV19, the J call TRBJ2-5; 11 bases fit TRBD2. This CDR3 is 17 amino acids long. The germline CDR1 and CDR2 sequences are LNHDA and SQIVND (reference sequence). The J segment lost 5 bases and the V segment lost 6 bases, leaving 14 bases of the junction unmatched. DNA of the CDR3: TGTGCCAGTAGCCCTGGGACAGTCGCTAGCGGGGGGGAGACCCAGTACTTC. It yields the protein CASSPGTVASGGETQYF.

The gene calls are TRBV10-2 and TRBJ2-2; no reliable D call. This CDR3 comprises 13 residues. The V and J ends lost 3 bases and 6 bases respectively, with 8 bases between them. The germline V gene encodes CDR1 WSHSY and CDR2 SAAADI. CDR3 region: CASSDNVAGELFF. CDR3 nucleotides: TGCGCCAGCAGTGATAACGTAGCCGGGGAGCTGTTTTTT.

The chain carries TRBV7-2 and TRBJ2-4; D is ambiguous. The V gene lost 0 bases and the J gene lost 4 bases, with 13 bases spanning the gap. This CDR3 region has 16 residues. CDR1 and CDR2 (germline): SGHTA, FQGNSA. The CDR3 region has the DNA TGTGCCAGCAGCTTAGCCCCTCTCTTGGAAAAAAACATTCAGTACTTC. Protein product: CASSLAPLLEKNIQYF.

V gene TRBV19 combines with J gene TRBJ2-7; a weak D match, TRBD1 (6 bases). CDR1 and CDR2 (germline): LNHDA, SQIVND (reference sequence). This CDR3 comprises 15 residues. V was pared by 3 bases and J by 3 bases, with 15 bases between. CDR3: CASSIIAGAHYEQYF. CDR3 nucleotides: TGTGCCAGTAGTATTATTGCAGGGGCACACTACGAGCAGTACTTC. The full variable domain, with the rest looked up from reference TRBV19 and TRBJ2-7, is DGGITQSPKYLFRKEGQNVTLSCEQNLNHDAMYWYRQDPGQGLRLIYYSQIVNDFQKGDIAEGYSVSREKKESFPLTVTSAQKNPTAFYLCASSIIAGAHYEQYFGPGTRLTVT.

The chain recombines TRBV6-4 with TRBJ1-1; D call uncertain. This CDR3 comprises 12 residues. Trimming took off 2 bases at V and 5 bases at J, with 6 bases between the two ends. Germline CDR1 MRHNA, CDR2 SNTAGT. The CDR3 nucleotides read TGTGCCAGCAGTGACGCCGATACTGAAGCTTTCTTT. Translation: CASSDADTEAFF.

This clone appeared once. The chain is built from TRBV6-5 and TRBJ1-6; the D gene is possibly TRBD1 (5 bases). This CDR3 has 14 residues. V was pared by 4 bases and J by 5 bases, with 9 bases between. Germline assignment: CDR1 MNHEY and CDR2 SVGAGI. DNA for the CDR3: TGTGCCAGCAGTTCACGGGGACATAATTCACCCCTCCACTTT. Its translation is CASSSRGHNSPLHF.

The rearrangement uses TRBV4-1 and TRBJ2-4; D gene ambiguous. Germline lookup yields CDR1 MGHRA and CDR2 YSYEKL. The CDR3 contains 13 residues. Trimming shortened V by 1 base and J by 4 bases, and 5 bases separated the two germline ends. The DNA for the CDR3 is TGCGCCAGCAGCCAAGTTTCTAAAAACATTCAGTACTTC. Residues: CASSQVSKNIQYF.

This rearrangement joins TRBV5-3 to TRBJ1-4, with no clear D. TRBV5-3 is an ORF; its function is uncertain. The V end was cut by 4 bases, the J end by 8 bases, with 15 bases between. The CDR3 is 14 residues long. The CDR3 DNA follows: TGTGCCAGAAGCCCAACGGAGGAGGCCGAAAAACTGTTTTTT. Its translation is CARSPTEEAEKLFF.

This clone was observed a few times. This chain connects TRBV30 to TRBJ1-1; D is ambiguous. CDR3 length equals 13 residues. The V gene lost 1 base and the J gene lost 4 bases, with 10 bases spanning the gap. Germline CDR1 GTSNPN, CDR2 SVGIG (reference sequence). CDR3: CAWSDGGTTEAFF. For the CDR3, the DNA is TGTGCCTGGAGTGACGGAGGCACCACTGAAGCTTTCTTT. The whole variable domain, filled in from reference TRBV30 and TRBJ1-1, reads SQTIHQWPATLVQPVGSPLSLECTVEGTSNPNLYWYRQAAGRGLQLLFYSVGIGQISSEVPQNLSASRPQDRQFILSSKKLLLSDSGFYLCAWSDGGTTEAFFGQGTRLTVV.

This chain connects TRBV19 to TRBJ2-7; D tentatively fits TRBD1 or TRBD2 (5 bases each). V was trimmed by 5 bases and J by 7 bases, leaving 15 bases between them. The CDR3 contains 13 residues. CDR1 is LNHDA, CDR2 SQIVND, per germline (reference sequence). CDR3 sequence: CASSPGTASEQYF. DNA for the CDR3: TGTGCCAGTAGTCCAGGGACGGCTAGTGAGCAGTACTTC.

The chain combines TRBV27 with TRBJ2-5, with TRBD1 matching over 9 bases. Matching the DNA end better, TRBJ2-7 makes the J call doubtful. This CDR3 spans 16 amino acids. Germline values: CDR1 MNHEY, CDR2 SMNVEV (reference sequence). CDR3 DNA: TGTGCCAGCAGTTTATCCCCAGGGACAGGGTACCACGAGCAGTACTTC. It specifies CASSLSPGTGYHEQYF.

V is TRBV6-5 and J is TRBJ1-1; D gene unclear. CDR1 and CDR2 (germline): MNHEY, SVGAGI. This CDR3 has 13 amino acids. Trimming removed 7 bases at V and 1 base at J, with 10 bases between. The CDR3 DNA sequence: TGTGCCAGCACCTTACACCCGAACACTGAAGCTTTCTTT. It is translated as CASTLHPNTEAFF.

This chain links TRBV13 with TRBJ2-2; tentatively, D is TRBD1 (5 bases). The CDR3 loop spans 18 amino acids. Germline V gene data show CDR1 as PRHDT and CDR2 as FYEKMQ (reference sequence). V shed 1 base and J shed 0 bases, with 15 bases lying between them. CDR3 residues: CASSLVSGYSSNTGELFF. DNA of the CDR3: TGTGCCAGCAGCTTAGTGTCAGGGTACAGCTCGAACACCGGGGAGCTGTTTTTT.

J is TRBJ2-1 and V is TRBV6-5; perhaps TRBD1 as D (6 bases). There are 15 residues in the CDR3. Germline V gene lookup returns CDR1 MNHEY and CDR2 SVGAGI. The V gene lost 0 bases and the J gene lost 15 bases, with 21 bases spanning the gap. CDR3 residues: CASSYSPGDTVALFF. The CDR3 DNA is TGTGCCAGCAGTTACTCCCCCGGGGACACCGTAGCTCTGTTCTTC.

The count of this clone is one. The CDR3 DNA follows: TGCAGTGCGGGGGAGGCTTACGAGCAGTACTTC. It specifies CSAGEAYEQYF. V gene TRBV20-1 combines with J gene TRBJ2-7; maybe TRBD2 (6 bases). CDR3 length: 11 amino acids. The germline gives CDR1 DFQATT, CDR2 SNEGSKA (reference sequence). Trimming took off 6 bases at V and 4 bases at J, with 10 bases between the two ends.

The rearrangement uses TRBV10-3 and TRBJ1-2; no clear D. Germline lookup yields CDR1 ENHRY and CDR2 SYGVKD. The V end lost 3 bases, the J end lost 3 bases, and 8 bases lay between the germline ends. The length of the CDR3 is 13 residues. CDR3: CAISEPADYGYTF. The DNA of the CDR3 is TGTGCCATCAGTGAACCGGCGGACTATGGCTACACCTTC.